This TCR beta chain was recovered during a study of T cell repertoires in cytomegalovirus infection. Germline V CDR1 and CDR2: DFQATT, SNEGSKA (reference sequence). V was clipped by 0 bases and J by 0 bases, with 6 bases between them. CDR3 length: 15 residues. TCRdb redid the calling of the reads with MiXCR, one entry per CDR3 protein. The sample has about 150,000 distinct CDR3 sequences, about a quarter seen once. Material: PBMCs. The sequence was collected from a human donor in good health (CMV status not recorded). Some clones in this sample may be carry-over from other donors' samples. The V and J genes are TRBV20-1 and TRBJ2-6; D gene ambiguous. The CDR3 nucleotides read TGCAGTGCTAGAGATATTGCCTCTGGGGCCAACGTCCTGACTTTC. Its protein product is CSARDIASGANVLTF.